A selection of T cell receptor beta chains follows, all from one sample in a study of T cell responses to AZD1222 COVID-19 vaccine. Sequenced by immunoSEQ multiplex PCR; TCRdb stores in-frame clones only, minus some. Among approximately 99,000 clones listed, about 90% were seen once. Sequencing used peripheral blood, obtained on day 0 of AZD1222 vaccination. All receptors come from an adult in good health. The CDR3 runs from the conserved cysteine through the conserved F or W. Fields, in order: clone size, V gene, D gene, J gene, CDR3 protein, CDR3 DNA. D genes are given only for firm matches. The listing skips clone size in some rows; elsewhere it reads once, few, many or a size class.

size: .; V: TRBV4-3; D: .; J: TRBJ1-5; CDR3: CASSQGQFNQPQHF; DNA: TGCGCCAGCAGCCAAGGACAGTTCAATCAGCCCCAGCATTTT
size: .; V: TRBV27; D: .; J: TRBJ1-5; CDR3: CASSLGHVGSTQHF; DNA: TGTGCCAGCAGTTTGGGACATGTAGGATCTACCCAGCATTTT
size: .; V: TRBV7-6; D: TRBD2; J: TRBJ2-5; CDR3: CASSSTGTSVETQYF; DNA: TGTGCCAGCAGCTCCACCGGGACTAGCGTTGAGACCCAGTACTTC
size: .; V: TRBV30; D: .; J: TRBJ1-4; CDR3: CAWSESPNEKLFF; DNA: TGTGCCTGGAGTGAAAGCCCCAATGAAAAACTGTTTTTT
size: .; V: TRBV5-6; D: .; J: TRBJ2-6; CDR3: CASSLDAGANVLTF; DNA: TGTGCCAGCAGCTTGGACGCTGGGGCCAACGTCCTGACTTTC
size: .; V: TRBV30; D: .; J: TRBJ1-2; CDR3: CGKEVRPPIDYGYTF; DNA: TGTGGAAAGGAGGTCCGGCCGCCTATTGACTATGGCTACACCTTC
size: .; V: TRBV10-3; D: TRBD1; J: TRBJ1-2; CDR3: CAITSGQGARGYTF; DNA: TGTGCCATCACCTCGGGACAGGGGGCGCGGGGCTACACCTTC
size: .; V: TRBV6-5; D: .; J: TRBJ1-1; CDR3: CASSYSVVQGGAFF; DNA: TGTGCCAGCAGTTACTCAGTGGTACAGGGAGGAGCTTTCTTT
size: .; V: TRBV24-1; D: TRBD2; J: TRBJ2-1; CDR3: CATSHPGEGAYNEQFF; DNA: TGTGCCACCAGCCACCCGGGGGAGGGCGCCTACAATGAGCAGTTCTTC
size: .; V: TRBV5-6; D: TRBD2; J: TRBJ2-1; CDR3: CASSSLAEYNEQFF; DNA: TGTGCCAGCAGCTCCCTAGCGGAATACAATGAGCAGTTCTTC
size: .; V: TRBV29-1; D: TRBD1; J: TRBJ2-2; CDR3: CSVGQGADTGELFF; DNA: TGCAGCGTTGGGCAGGGGGCGGACACCGGGGAGCTGTTTTTT
size: .; V: TRBV6-1; D: TRBD1; J: TRBJ1-6; CDR3: CASSEGTGAGYSPLHF; DNA: TGTGCCAGCAGTGAGGGGACAGGGGCTGGGTACTCACCCCTCCACTTT
size: .; V: TRBV28; D: .; J: TRBJ1-2; CDR3: CASSLGLYGYTF; DNA: TGTGCCAGCAGTTTAGGTCTGTATGGCTACACCTTC
size: .; V: TRBV12-5; D: TRBD1; J: TRBJ1-4; CDR3: CASGLVQGVSATNEKLFF; DNA: TGTGCTAGTGGTTTGGTACAGGGGGTCTCGGCAACTAATGAAAAACTGTTTTTT
size: .; V: TRBV25-1; D: .; J: TRBJ1-4; CDR3: CASSAPDRLNEKLFF; DNA: TGTGCCAGCAGTGCCCCCGACAGACTTAATGAAAAACTGTTTTTT
size: .; V: TRBV6-2/TRBV6-3; D: TRBD1; J: TRBJ2-1; CDR3: CASSYAGQGQGFF; DNA: TGTGCCAGCAGTTACGCAGGACAGGGTCAAGGGTTCTTC
size: .; V: TRBV5-8; D: TRBD1; J: TRBJ1-2; CDR3: CASSLKGQALGYTF; DNA: TGTGCCAGCAGCTTGAAGGGACAGGCTCTAGGCTACACCTTC
size: .; V: TRBV13; D: TRBD2; J: TRBJ2-1; CDR3: CASRSSGVYEQFF; DNA: TGTGCCAGCAGGAGTAGCGGGGTGTACGAGCAGTTCTTC
size: .; V: TRBV27; D: TRBD2; J: TRBJ2-5; CDR3: CASSPRGGRPETQYF; DNA: TGTGCCAGCAGCCCGAGGGGCGGGAGACCCGAGACCCAGTACTTC
size: .; V: TRBV5-1; D: .; J: TRBJ2-1; CDR3: CASSSPDRLGNEQFF; DNA: TGCGCCAGCAGCTCCCCGGACCGTTTGGGCAATGAGCAGTTCTTC
size: few; V: TRBV11-2; D: .; J: TRBJ2-7; CDR3: CASRVSGVTYEQYF; DNA: TGTGCCAGCAGAGTGAGCGGAGTAACCTACGAGCAGTACTTC
size: .; V: TRBV7-9; D: TRBD2; J: TRBJ2-3; CDR3: CASSLQRGDTDTQYF; DNA: TGTGCCAGCAGCCTCCAGCGGGGGGACACAGATACGCAGTATTTT
size: .; V: TRBV4-2; D: TRBD2; J: TRBJ2-2; CDR3: CASSPSGANTGELFF; DNA: TGTGCCAGCAGCCCTAGCGGGGCGAACACCGGGGAGCTGTTTTTT
size: .; V: TRBV7-2; D: .; J: TRBJ1-1; CDR3: CASSLGGSASMNTEAFF; DNA: TGTGCCAGCAGCTTAGGCGGCTCGGCTTCGATGAACACTGAAGCTTTCTTT
size: .; V: TRBV5-5; D: .; J: TRBJ2-1; CDR3: CASSRGPSYNEQFF; DNA: TGTGCCAGCAGCCGAGGACCATCCTACAATGAGCAGTTCTTC
size: once; V: TRBV7-2; D: .; J: TRBJ1-5; CDR3: CASSLISGTSSNQPQHF; DNA: TGTGCCAGCAGCTTAATCTCCGGGACGTCGAGCAATCAGCCCCAGCATTTT
size: .; V: TRBV6-6; D: .; J: TRBJ2-7; CDR3: CASKTSSYEQYF; DNA: TGTGCCAGCAAGACCAGCTCCTACGAGCAGTACTTC
size: .; V: TRBV7-5; D: .; J: TRBJ2-2; CDR3: CARSWTGTGGFTGELFF; DNA: TGTGCCAGAAGCTGGACCGGGACAGGGGGCTTTACCGGGGAGCTGTTTTTT
size: .; V: TRBV12-3/TRBV12-4; D: .; J: TRBJ1-1; CDR3: CASLFGEGEAFF; DNA: TGTGCCAGCTTGTTTGGGGAAGGTGAAGCTTTCTTT
size: .; V: TRBV27; D: TRBD2; J: TRBJ2-1; CDR3: CASSNLAGTYNEQFF; DNA: TGTGCCAGCAGTAATCTAGCGGGAACCTACAATGAGCAGTTCTTC
size: .; V: TRBV29-1; D: TRBD1; J: TRBJ1-2; CDR3: CSVEPGGTF; DNA: TGCAGCGTTGAGCCAGGGGGCACCTTC
size: few; V: TRBV5-1; D: TRBD1; J: TRBJ1-2; CDR3: CASSLSDRGLWGYTF; DNA: TGTGCCAGCAGCTTGTCAGACAGGGGGCTGTGGGGCTACACCTTC
size: .; V: TRBV19; D: TRBD2; J: TRBJ2-1; CDR3: CASSTYLAGASHNEQFF; DNA: TGTGCCAGTAGTACTTATCTAGCGGGGGCGTCTCACAATGAGCAGTTCTTC
size: .; V: TRBV7-3; D: .; J: TRBJ2-5; CDR3: CASSLREGETQYF; DNA: TGTGCCAGCAGCTTAAGAGAGGGGGAGACCCAGTACTTC
size: few; V: TRBV5-6; D: .; J: TRBJ2-7; CDR3: CASSLSFLGRSYEQYF; DNA: TGTGCCAGCAGCTTGTCCTTCTTAGGGAGATCCTACGAGCAGTACTTC
size: .; V: TRBV2; D: TRBD1; J: TRBJ1-2; CDR3: CASSAGTGNGYTF; DNA: TGTGCCAGCAGTGCCGGGACAGGGAATGGCTACACCTTC
size: .; V: TRBV6-4; D: .; J: TRBJ2-1; CDR3: CASSDRASADYNEQFF; DNA: TGTGCCAGCAGTGACCGGGCTAGCGCTGATTACAATGAGCAGTTCTTC
size: .; V: TRBV29-1; D: TRBD1; J: TRBJ2-7; CDR3: CSVEGQGFHEQYF; DNA: TGCAGCGTTGAGGGACAGGGGTTCCACGAGCAGTACTTC
size: .; V: TRBV24-1; D: TRBD2; J: TRBJ2-3; CDR3: CATSGKPGLAGPGDTQYF; DNA: TGTGCCACCAGTGGAAAACCGGGACTAGCGGGACCCGGGGATACGCAGTATTTT
size: .; V: TRBV5-4; D: TRBD2; J: TRBJ2-1; CDR3: CASSPSSGRSYNEQFF; DNA: TGTGCCAGCAGCCCCTCTAGCGGGAGGTCCTACAATGAGCAGTTCTTC
size: .; V: TRBV6-4; D: .; J: TRBJ1-1; CDR3: CASSETPGQAEAFF; DNA: TGTGCCAGCAGCGAAACGCCCGGACAAGCTGAAGCTTTCTTT
size: once; V: TRBV12-3/TRBV12-4; D: TRBD1; J: TRBJ1-4; CDR3: CASRAQGGEKLFF; DNA: TGTGCCAGCAGGGCACAGGGGGGGGAAAAACTGTTTTTT
size: .; V: TRBV4-2; D: .; J: TRBJ2-2; CDR3: CASSQVGGQRHTGELFF; DNA: TGTGCCAGCAGCCAAGTAGGGGGGCAGAGACACACCGGGGAGCTGTTTTTT
size: .; V: TRBV6-5; D: TRBD1; J: TRBJ2-1; CDR3: CASTLTGGPHNEQFF; DNA: TGTGCCAGCACCTTGACAGGGGGCCCTCACAATGAGCAGTTCTTC
size: .; V: TRBV15; D: TRBD1; J: TRBJ1-4; CDR3: CATSRAQGAFGEKLFF; DNA: TGTGCCACCAGCAGAGCACAGGGGGCCTTCGGTGAAAAACTGTTTTTT
size: .; V: TRBV30; D: .; J: TRBJ1-5; CDR3: CAWRTGGQPQHF; DNA: TGTGCCTGGAGAACTGGTGGTCAGCCCCAGCATTTT
size: .; V: TRBV4-1; D: TRBD2; J: TRBJ2-5; CDR3: CASSQDGTGGETQYF; DNA: TGCGCCAGCAGCCAAGACGGTACCGGGGGGGAGACCCAGTACTTC
size: .; V: TRBV5-4; D: TRBD1; J: TRBJ1-1; CDR3: CASSPRDRPNTEAFF; DNA: TGTGCCAGCAGCCCACGGGACAGACCGAACACTGAAGCTTTCTTT
size: .; V: TRBV6-5; D: TRBD1; J: TRBJ1-1; CDR3: CASSFDRGTEAFF; DNA: TGTGCCAGCAGTTTCGACAGGGGGACTGAAGCTTTCTTT
size: once; V: TRBV6-5; D: .; J: TRBJ1-4; CDR3: CASSLGIRKLFF; DNA: TGTGCCAGCAGCTTGGGTATTAGAAAACTGTTTTTT
size: few; V: TRBV7-2; D: .; J: TRBJ1-5; CDR3: CASSPQGPRANQPQHF; DNA: TGTGCCAGCAGCCCTCAGGGACCCAGGGCAAATCAGCCCCAGCATTTT
size: .; V: TRBV19; D: .; J: TRBJ2-7; CDR3: CASSNSFYEQYF; DNA: TGTGCCAGTAGTAACTCCTTCTACGAGCAGTACTTC
size: .; V: TRBV9; D: TRBD2; J: TRBJ2-3; CDR3: CASSVGPRLAGSTDTQYF; DNA: TGTGCCAGCAGCGTAGGGCCCAGACTAGCGGGTAGCACAGATACGCAGTATTTT
size: .; V: TRBV10-1; D: .; J: TRBJ2-2; CDR3: CASSAREPVTGELFF; DNA: TGCGCCAGCAGTGCCCGGGAACCCGTCACCGGGGAGCTGTTTTTT
size: few; V: TRBV24-1; D: TRBD1; J: TRBJ1-5; CDR3: CATSETGAWQPQHF; DNA: TGTGCCACCAGTGAGACAGGGGCTTGGCAGCCCCAGCATTTT
size: .; V: TRBV4-3; D: .; J: TRBJ2-2; CDR3: CASSHSGTGELFF; DNA: TGCGCCAGCAGCCATTCGGGCACCGGGGAGCTGTTTTTT
size: .; V: TRBV3-1/TRBV3-2; D: TRBD1; J: TRBJ1-2; CDR3: CASSQAQGQIYGYTF; DNA: TGTGCCAGCAGCCAAGCCCAGGGACAGATCTATGGCTACACCTTC